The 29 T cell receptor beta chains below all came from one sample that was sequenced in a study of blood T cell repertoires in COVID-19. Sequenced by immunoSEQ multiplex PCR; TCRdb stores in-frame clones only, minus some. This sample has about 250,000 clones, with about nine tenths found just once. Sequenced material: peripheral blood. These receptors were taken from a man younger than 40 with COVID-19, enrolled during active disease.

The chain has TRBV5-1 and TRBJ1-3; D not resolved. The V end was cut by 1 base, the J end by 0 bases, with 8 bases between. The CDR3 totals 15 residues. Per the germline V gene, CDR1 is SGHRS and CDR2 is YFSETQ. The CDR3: CASSLTAASGNTIYF. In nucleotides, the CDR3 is TGCGCCAGCAGCTTGACAGCCGCCTCTGGAAACACCATATATTTT.

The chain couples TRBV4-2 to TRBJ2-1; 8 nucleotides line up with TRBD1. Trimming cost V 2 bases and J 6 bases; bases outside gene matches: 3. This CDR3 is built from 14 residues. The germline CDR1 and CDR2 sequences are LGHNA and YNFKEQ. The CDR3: CASSQRDRGNEQFF. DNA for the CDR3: TGTGCCAGCAGCCAACGTGACAGGGGCAATGAGCAGTTCTTC.

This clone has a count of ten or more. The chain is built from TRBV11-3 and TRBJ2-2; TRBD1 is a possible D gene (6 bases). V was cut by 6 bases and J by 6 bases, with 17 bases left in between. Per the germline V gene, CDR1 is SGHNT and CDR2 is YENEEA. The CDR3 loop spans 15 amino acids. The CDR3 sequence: CASSLSGRGAGELFF. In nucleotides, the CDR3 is TGTGCCAGCAGTCTTTCAGGCAGGGGAGCCGGGGAGCTGTTTTTT.

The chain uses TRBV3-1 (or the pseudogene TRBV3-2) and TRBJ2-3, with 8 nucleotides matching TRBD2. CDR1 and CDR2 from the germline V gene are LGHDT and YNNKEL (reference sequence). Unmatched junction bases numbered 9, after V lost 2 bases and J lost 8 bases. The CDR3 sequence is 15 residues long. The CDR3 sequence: CASSQRTSLAATQYF. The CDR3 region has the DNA TGTGCCAGCAGCCAAAGGACTAGCCTTGCGGCTACGCAGTATTTT.

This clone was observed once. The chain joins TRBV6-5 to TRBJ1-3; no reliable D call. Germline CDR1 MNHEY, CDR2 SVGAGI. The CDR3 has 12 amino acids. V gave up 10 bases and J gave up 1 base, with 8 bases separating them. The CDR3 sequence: CATWASGNTIYF. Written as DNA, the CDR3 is TGTGCCACATGGGCGTCTGGAAACACCATATATTTT.

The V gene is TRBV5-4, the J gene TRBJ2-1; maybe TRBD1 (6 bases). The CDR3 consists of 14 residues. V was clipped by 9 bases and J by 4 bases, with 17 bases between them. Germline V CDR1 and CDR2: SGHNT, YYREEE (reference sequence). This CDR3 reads CAISPGAGYNEQFF. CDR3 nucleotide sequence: TGTGCCATCAGTCCAGGGGCAGGGTACAATGAGCAGTTCTTC.

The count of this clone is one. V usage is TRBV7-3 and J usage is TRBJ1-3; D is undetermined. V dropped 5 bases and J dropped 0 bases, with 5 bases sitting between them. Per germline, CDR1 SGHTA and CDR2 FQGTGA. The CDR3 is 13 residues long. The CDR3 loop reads CASSPSSGNTIYF. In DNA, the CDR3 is TGTGCCAGCAGCCCGAGCTCTGGAAACACCATATATTTT.

The CDR3 loop is CASSSTREVLGNTIYF. CDR3 in DNA: TGTGCCAGTAGTTCCACGAGGGAAGTGTTGGGAAACACCATATATTTT. V gene TRBV19 combines with J gene TRBJ1-3; no reliable D call. This CDR3 has 16 residues. V was shortened by 5 bases and J by 4 bases, with 18 bases between the two germline ends. Germline V gives CDR1 LNHDA, CDR2 SQIVND (reference sequence).

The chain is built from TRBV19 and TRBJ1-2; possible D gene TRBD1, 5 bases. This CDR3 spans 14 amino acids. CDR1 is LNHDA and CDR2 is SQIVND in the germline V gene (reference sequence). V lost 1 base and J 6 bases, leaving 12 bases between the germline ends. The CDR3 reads CASSIGRGTNGYTF. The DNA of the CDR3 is TGTGCCAGTAGTATAGGGCGGGGGACGAATGGCTACACCTTC.

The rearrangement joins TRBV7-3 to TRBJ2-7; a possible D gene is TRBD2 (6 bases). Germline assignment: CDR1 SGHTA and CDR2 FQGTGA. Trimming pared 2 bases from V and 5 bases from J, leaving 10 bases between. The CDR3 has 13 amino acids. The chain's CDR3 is CASSLSAGNEQYF. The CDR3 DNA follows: TGTGCCAGCAGCTTATCGGCGGGAAACGAGCAGTACTTC.

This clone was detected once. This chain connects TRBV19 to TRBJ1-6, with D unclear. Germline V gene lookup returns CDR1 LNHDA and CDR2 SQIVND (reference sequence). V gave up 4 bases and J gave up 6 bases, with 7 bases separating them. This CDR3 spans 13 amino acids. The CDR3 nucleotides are TGTGCCAGTAGTAGAGGGCCTAATTCACCCCTCCACTTT. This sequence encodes CASSRGPNSPLHF. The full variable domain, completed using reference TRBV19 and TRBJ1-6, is DGGITQSPKYLFRKEGQNVTLSCEQNLNHDAMYWYRQDPGQGLRLIYYSQIVNDFQKGDIAEGYSVSREKKESFPLTVTSAQKNPTAFYLCASSRGPNSPLHFGNGTRLTVT.

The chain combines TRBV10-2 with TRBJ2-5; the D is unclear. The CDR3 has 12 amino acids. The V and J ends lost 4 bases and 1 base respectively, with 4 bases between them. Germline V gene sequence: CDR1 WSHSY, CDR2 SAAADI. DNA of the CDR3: TGCGCCAGCAGTGCTTTCCAAGAGACCCAGTACTTC. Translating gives CASSAFQETQYF.

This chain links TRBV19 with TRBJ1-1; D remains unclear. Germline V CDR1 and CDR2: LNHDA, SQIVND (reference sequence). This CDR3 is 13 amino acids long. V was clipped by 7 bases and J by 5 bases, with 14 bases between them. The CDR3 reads CASTPPGMTEAFF. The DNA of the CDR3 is TGTGCCAGTACTCCCCCGGGGATGACTGAAGCTTTCTTT.

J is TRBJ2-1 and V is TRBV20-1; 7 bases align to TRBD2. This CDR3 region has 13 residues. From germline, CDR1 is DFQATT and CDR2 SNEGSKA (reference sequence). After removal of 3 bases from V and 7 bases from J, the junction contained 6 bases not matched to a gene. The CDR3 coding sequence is TGCAGTGCTAGTAAGAGACTAGCAAATGAGCAGTTCTTC. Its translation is CSASKRLANEQFF.

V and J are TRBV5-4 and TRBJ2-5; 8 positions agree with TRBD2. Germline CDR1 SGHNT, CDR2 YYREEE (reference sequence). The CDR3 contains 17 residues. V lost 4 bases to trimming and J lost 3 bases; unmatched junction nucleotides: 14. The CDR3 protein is CASSLLGRAGDKETQYF. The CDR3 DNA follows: TGTGCCAGCAGCCTCCTTGGGCGAGCGGGGGACAAAGAGACCCAGTACTTC.

CDR3 sequence reads: CSVDGGNSGNTIYF. CDR3 DNA: TGCAGCGTTGACGGAGGAAACTCTGGAAACACCATATATTTT. This chain joins TRBV29-1 and TRBJ1-3; D call uncertain. The CDR3 covers 14 residues. V shed 3 bases and J shed 0 bases, with 9 bases lying between them. CDR1 SQVTM and CDR2 ANQGSEA come from the germline V gene.

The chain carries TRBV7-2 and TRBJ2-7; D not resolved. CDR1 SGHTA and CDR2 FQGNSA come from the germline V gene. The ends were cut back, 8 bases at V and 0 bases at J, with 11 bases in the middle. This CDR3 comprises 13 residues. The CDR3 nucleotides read TGTGCCAGCCGGGTCCCCAGCTCCTACGAGCAGTACTTC. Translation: CASRVPSSYEQYF.

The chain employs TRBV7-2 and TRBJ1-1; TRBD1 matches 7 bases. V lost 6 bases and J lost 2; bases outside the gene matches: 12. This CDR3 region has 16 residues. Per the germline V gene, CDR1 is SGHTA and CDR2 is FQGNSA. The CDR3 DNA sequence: TGTGCCAGCAGTAGGGGGCCGGGGAGCCATAACACTGAAGCTTTCTTT. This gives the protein CASSRGPGSHNTEAFF. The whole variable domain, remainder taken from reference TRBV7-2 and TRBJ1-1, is GAGVSQSPSNKVTEKGKDVELRCDPISGHTALYWYRQSLGQGLEFLIYFQGNSAPDKSGLPSDRFSAERTGGSVSTLTIQRTQQEDSAVYLCASSRGPGSHNTEAFFGQGTRLTVV.

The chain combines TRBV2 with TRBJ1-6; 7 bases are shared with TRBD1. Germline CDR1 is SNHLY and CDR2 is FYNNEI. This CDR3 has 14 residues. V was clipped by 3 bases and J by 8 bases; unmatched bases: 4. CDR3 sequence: CASSDRQGDSPLHF. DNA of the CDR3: TGTGCCAGCAGTGACCGGCAGGGGGATTCACCCCTCCACTTT.

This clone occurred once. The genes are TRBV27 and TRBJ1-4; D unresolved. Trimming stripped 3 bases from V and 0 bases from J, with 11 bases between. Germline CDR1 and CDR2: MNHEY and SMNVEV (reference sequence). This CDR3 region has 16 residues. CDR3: CASSLRRAATNEKLFF. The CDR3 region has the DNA TGTGCCAGCAGTTTGAGGAGGGCTGCAACTAATGAAAAACTGTTTTTT.

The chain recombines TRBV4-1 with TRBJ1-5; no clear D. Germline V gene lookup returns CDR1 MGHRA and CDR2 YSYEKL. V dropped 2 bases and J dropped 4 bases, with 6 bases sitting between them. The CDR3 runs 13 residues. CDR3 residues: CASSQLKNQPQHF. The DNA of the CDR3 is TGCGCCAGCAGCCAACTAAAAAATCAGCCCCAGCATTTT.

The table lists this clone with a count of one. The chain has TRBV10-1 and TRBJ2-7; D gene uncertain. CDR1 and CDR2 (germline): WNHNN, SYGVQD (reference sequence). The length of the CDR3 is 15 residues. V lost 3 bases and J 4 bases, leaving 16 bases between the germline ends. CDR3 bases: TGCGCCAGCAGTGACAGCCAGGAACCTGTATACGAGCAGTACTTC. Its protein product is CASSDSQEPVYEQYF.

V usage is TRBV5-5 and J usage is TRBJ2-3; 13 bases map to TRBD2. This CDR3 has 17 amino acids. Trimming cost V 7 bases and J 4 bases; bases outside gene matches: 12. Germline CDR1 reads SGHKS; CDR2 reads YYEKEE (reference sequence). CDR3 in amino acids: CASSLGPTSGGADTQYF. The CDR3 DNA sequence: TGTGCCAGCTCCCTGGGCCCCACTAGCGGGGGGGCAGATACGCAGTATTTT.

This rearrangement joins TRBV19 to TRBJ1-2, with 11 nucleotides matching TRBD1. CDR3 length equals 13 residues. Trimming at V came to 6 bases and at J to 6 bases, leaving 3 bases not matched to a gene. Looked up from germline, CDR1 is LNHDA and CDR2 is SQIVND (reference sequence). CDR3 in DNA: TGTGCCAGTAGACGGACAGGGGGCGATGGCTACACCTTC. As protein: CASRRTGGDGYTF.

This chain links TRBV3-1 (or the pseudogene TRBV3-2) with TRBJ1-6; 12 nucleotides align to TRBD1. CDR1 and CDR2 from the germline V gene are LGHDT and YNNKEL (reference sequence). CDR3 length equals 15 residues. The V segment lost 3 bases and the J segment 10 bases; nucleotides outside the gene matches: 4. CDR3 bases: TGTGCCAGCAGCCAGGGACAGGGGGCCGTGTCACCCCTCCACTTT. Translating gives CASSQGQGAVSPLHF.

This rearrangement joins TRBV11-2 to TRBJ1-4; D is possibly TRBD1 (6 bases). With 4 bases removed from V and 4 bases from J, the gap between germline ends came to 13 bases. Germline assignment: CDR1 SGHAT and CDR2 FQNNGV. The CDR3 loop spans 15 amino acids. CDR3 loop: CASSSFRGINEKLFF. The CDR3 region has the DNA TGTGCCAGCAGCTCTTTCAGGGGTATTAATGAAAAACTGTTTTTT.

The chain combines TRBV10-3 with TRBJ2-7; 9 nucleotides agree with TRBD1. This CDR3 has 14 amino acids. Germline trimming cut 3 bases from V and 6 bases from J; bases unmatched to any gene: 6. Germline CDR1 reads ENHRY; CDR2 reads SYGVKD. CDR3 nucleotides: TGTGCCATCAGTGAAGGGGGACAGGGTTCCGAGCAGTACTTC. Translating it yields CAISEGGQGSEQYF.

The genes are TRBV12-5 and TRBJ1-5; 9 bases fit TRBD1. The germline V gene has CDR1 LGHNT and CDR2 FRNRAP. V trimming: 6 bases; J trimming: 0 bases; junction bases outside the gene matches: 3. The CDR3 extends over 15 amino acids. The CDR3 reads CASGGQGDSNQPQHF. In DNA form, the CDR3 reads TGTGCTAGTGGGGGACAGGGAGATAGCAATCAGCCCCAGCATTTT.

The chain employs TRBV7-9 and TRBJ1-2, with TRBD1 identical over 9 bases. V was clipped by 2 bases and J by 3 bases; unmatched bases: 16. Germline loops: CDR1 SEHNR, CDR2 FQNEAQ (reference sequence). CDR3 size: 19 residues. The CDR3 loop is CASSLPLRTGERMDYGYTF. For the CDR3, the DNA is TGTGCCAGCAGCTTACCTCTGCGGACAGGGGAAAGGATGGACTATGGCTACACCTTC.